A selection of T cell receptor beta chains follows, all from one sample in a study of blood T cell repertoires in COVID-19. The repertoire was sequenced with immunoSEQ multiplex PCR; TCRdb's copy has only in-frame clones and lacks some. Here the sample spans 73,000 or so clones, roughly 70% being singletons. Sample: peripheral blood. Source of these receptors: a man aged 55 to 70 with acute or convalescent COVID-19. Both conserved end residues are part of each CDR3. Each record gives: J gene, CDR3 length, V gene, D gene, clone size, CDR3 protein, CDR3 DNA. A D gene is named only where the DNA matches it firmly. Clone size is shown for a subset of rows, as once, few, many or a class of expanded clone.

TRBJ2-2	13	TRBV11-2	NA	NA	CASSLDPNGELFF	TGTGCCAGCAGCTTAGATCCAAACGGGGAGCTGTTTTTT
TRBJ2-3	14	TRBV14	NA	NA	CASSQDWATDTQYF	TGTGCCAGCAGCCAAGATTGGGCCACAGATACGCAGTATTTT
TRBJ2-5	18	TRBV24-1	TRBD2	few	CATSDSKREAGPWETQYF	TGTGCCACCAGTGATTCGAAGCGGGAGGCCGGACCCTGGGAGACCCAGTACTTC
TRBJ1-2	14	TRBV7-9	TRBD1	many	CASSLADRDNGYTF	TGTGCCAGCAGCTTAGCGGACAGGGACAACGGCTACACCTTC
TRBJ2-6	17	TRBV2	NA	NA	CASRRHTRGSGANVLTF	TGTGCCAGCAGGAGACATACACGGGGCTCTGGGGCCAACGTCCTGACTTTC
TRBJ1-1	12	TRBV30	NA	NA	CAWSVRRTEAFF	TGTGCCTGGAGTGTACGGAGGACTGAAGCTTTCTTT
TRBJ1-5	14	TRBV24-1	TRBD1	NA	CATRDRGGNQPQHF	TGTGCCACCAGAGACAGGGGAGGCAATCAGCCCCAGCATTTT
TRBJ1-4	14	TRBV6-6	TRBD1	NA	CASRPDRGHEKLFF	TGTGCCAGCAGACCGGACAGGGGGCATGAAAAACTGTTTTTT
TRBJ2-6	19	TRBV19	NA	NA	CASSPWRGRNASGANVLTF	TGTGCCAGTAGTCCATGGAGGGGCCGGAACGCGTCTGGGGCCAACGTCCTGACTTTC
TRBJ1-1	14	TRBV10-1	NA	NA	CASSEVGGDTEAFF	TGCGCCAGCAGTGAGGTAGGGGGAGACACTGAAGCTTTCTTT
TRBJ2-2	14	TRBV7-7	TRBD2	NA	CASSLEAGSGELFF	TGTGCCAGCAGCTTAGAAGCGGGGTCCGGGGAGCTGTTTTTT
TRBJ2-7	13	TRBV5-1	TRBD1	NA	CASSLGQGAGQYF	TGCGCCAGCAGCTTGGGACAGGGGGCCGGGCAGTACTTC
TRBJ2-3	15	TRBV6-1	NA	NA	CASSEWLASTDTQYF	TGTGCCAGCAGTGAATGGCTAGCGAGCACAGATACGCAGTATTTT
TRBJ2-5	16	TRBV24-1	TRBD2	few	CATSDTGTSAQETQYF	TGTGCCACCAGTGATACCGGGACTAGTGCACAAGAGACCCAGTACTTC
TRBJ2-1	13	TRBV12-3/TRBV12-4	NA	NA	CASSRGQYNEQFF	TGTGCCAGCAGTCGCGGACAGTACAATGAGCAGTTCTTC
TRBJ2-7	14	TRBV11-2	TRBD1	NA	CASRAGGFFGEQYF	TGTGCCAGCAGGGCAGGGGGCTTCTTTGGCGAGCAGTACTTC
TRBJ2-2	18	TRBV18	TRBD1	NA	CASSPQLSGTGSAGELFF	TGTGCCAGCTCACCACAATTATCCGGGACAGGCTCAGCCGGGGAGCTGTTTTTT
TRBJ2-7	20	TRBV14	TRBD1	NA	CASSPSRTGLRNNDSYEQYF	TGTGCCAGCAGCCCCAGCCGGACAGGGCTTAGGAACAATGACTCTTACGAGCAGTACTTC
TRBJ2-1	14	TRBV14	TRBD2	NA	CASSPGLVHNEQFF	TGTGCCAGCAGCCCAGGACTAGTCCACAATGAGCAGTTCTTC
TRBJ1-3	14	TRBV10-3	NA	NA	CAIGAVSTGNTIYF	TGTGCCATAGGGGCAGTTTCCACTGGAAACACCATATATTTT
TRBJ2-1	15	TRBV5-1	NA	once	CASSLEQPLYNEQFF	TGCGCCAGCAGCTTGGAACAGCCTCTTTACAATGAGCAGTTCTTC
TRBJ2-2	15	TRBV6-6	NA	NA	CASRPKLSRTGELFF	TGTGCCAGCAGACCCAAACTTAGCCGCACCGGGGAGCTGTTTTTT
TRBJ2-3	15	TRBV24-1	TRBD2	many	CATSETPSGGDTQYF	TGTGCCACCAGTGAGACTCCTAGCGGGGGCGATACGCAGTATTTT
TRBJ1-2	14	TRBV3-1/TRBV3-2	NA	NA	CASSQYLGAGGYTF	TGTGCCAGCAGCCAATACTTAGGGGCAGGTGGCTACACCTTC
TRBJ2-1	13	TRBV9	NA	once	CASSVDHNNEQFF	TGTGCCAGCAGCGTAGATCACAACAATGAGCAGTTCTTC
TRBJ2-3	15	TRBV6-6	TRBD1	NA	CASSYGTGGTDTQYF	TGTGCCAGCAGTTACGGGACAGGGGGCACAGATACGCAGTATTTT
TRBJ2-1	13	TRBV12-3/TRBV12-4	TRBD2	NA	CASSERTSNEQFF	TGTGCCAGCAGTGAAAGGACTAGCAATGAGCAGTTCTTC
TRBJ2-1	15	TRBV7-3	TRBD2	NA	CASSATTSGAGEQFF	TGTGCCAGCAGCGCCACGACTAGCGGGGCCGGTGAGCAGTTCTTC
TRBJ2-7	16	TRBV28	TRBD2	NA	CASSLAGGPLHYEQYF	TGTGCCAGCAGTCTAGCGGGAGGGCCCCTCCACTACGAGCAGTACTTC
TRBJ1-1	13	TRBV12-3/TRBV12-4	NA	once	CASSRQLNTEAFF	TGTGCCAGCAGTCGACAGTTGAACACTGAAGCTTTCTTT
TRBJ1-6	14	TRBV9	TRBD1	NA	CASSATTGETPLHF	TGTGCCAGCAGCGCCACAACAGGGGAAACACCCCTCCACTTT
TRBJ1-2	14	TRBV6-6	TRBD1	NA	CASSYRDRIYGYTF	TGTGCCAGCAGTTACCGGGACAGGATCTATGGCTACACCTTC
TRBJ1-2	14	TRBV5-1	TRBD1	NA	CASSFGQGGDGYTF	TGCGCCAGCAGCTTCGGACAGGGTGGCGATGGCTACACCTTC
TRBJ2-7	14	TRBV5-4	NA	once	CASSLSGVDHEQYF	TGTGCCAGCAGCTTGTCAGGGGTTGATCACGAGCAGTACTTC
TRBJ2-3	12	TRBV19	NA	NA	CASSDTPDTQYF	TGTGCCAGTAGTGACACTCCAGATACGCAGTATTTT
TRBJ2-3	14	TRBV11-2	NA	NA	CASSYSHQSDTQYF	TGTGCCAGCAGCTACAGCCATCAATCAGATACGCAGTATTTT
TRBJ2-5	14	TRBV6-5	NA	NA	CASRHGGVDETQYF	TGTGCCAGCAGGCATGGAGGGGTGGATGAGACCCAGTACTTC
TRBJ2-3	13	TRBV5-8	NA	NA	CASSLEHLDTQYF	TGTGCCAGCAGCTTGGAACATTTGGATACGCAGTATTTT
TRBJ1-2	14	TRBV5-1	TRBD1	NA	CASSTSTGDYGYTF	TGCGCCAGCAGTACAAGTACAGGGGACTATGGCTACACCTTC
TRBJ2-7	16	TRBV15	TRBD1	once	CATSRLGDRFSYEQYF	TGTGCCACCAGCAGACTAGGGGACAGGTTCTCCTACGAGCAGTACTTC
TRBJ2-7	19	TRBV4-1	NA	NA	CASSQDPGGEGVPSYEQYF	TGCGCCAGCAGCCAAGATCCGGGTGGGGAGGGGGTTCCCTCCTACGAGCAGTACTTC
TRBJ2-3	15	TRBV5-4	TRBD1	few	CASSLDRAGSDTQYF	TGTGCCAGCAGCCTTGACAGGGCTGGCTCAGATACGCAGTATTTT
TRBJ1-3	12	TRBV6-6	NA	once	CATYRVRNTIYF	TGTGCCACCTACAGGGTGCGAAACACCATATATTTT
TRBJ2-5	15	TRBV7-9	TRBD1	few	CASSRGTDFKETQYF	TGTGCCAGCAGCCGAGGGACAGACTTTAAAGAGACCCAGTACTTC
TRBJ1-1	13	TRBV6-1	NA	NA	CASSEQGGTEAFF	TGTGCCAGCAGTGAGCAGGGAGGCACTGAAGCTTTCTTT
TRBJ2-3	16	TRBV3-1/TRBV3-2	TRBD1	NA	CASSQGTGRGLDTQYF	TGTGCCAGCAGCCAAGGGACGGGCAGGGGGCTAGATACGCAGTATTTT
TRBJ1-1	15	TRBV10-3	NA	NA	CAISESVSGNTEAFF	TGTGCCATCAGTGAGTCAGTTTCCGGGAACACTGAAGCTTTCTTT
TRBJ1-6	12	TRBV7-9	NA	NA	CASSSSSTTLHF	TGTGCCAGCAGCTCATCCTCCACAACCCTCCACTTT
TRBJ1-4	14	TRBV18	TRBD1	NA	CASSPGQGDEKLFF	TGTGCCAGCTCACCCGGACAGGGTGATGAAAAACTGTTTTTT